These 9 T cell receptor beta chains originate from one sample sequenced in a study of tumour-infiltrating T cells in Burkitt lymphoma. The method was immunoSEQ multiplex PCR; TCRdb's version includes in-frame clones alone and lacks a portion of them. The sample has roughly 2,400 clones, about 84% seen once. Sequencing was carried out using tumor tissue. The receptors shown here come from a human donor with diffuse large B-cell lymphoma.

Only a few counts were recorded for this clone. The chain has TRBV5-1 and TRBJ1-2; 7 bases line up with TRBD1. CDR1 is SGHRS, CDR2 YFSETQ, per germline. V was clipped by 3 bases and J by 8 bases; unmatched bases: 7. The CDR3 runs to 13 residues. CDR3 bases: TGCGCCAGCAGCTCGACAGGGAGAGAAGGCTACACCTTC. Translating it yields CASSSTGREGYTF.

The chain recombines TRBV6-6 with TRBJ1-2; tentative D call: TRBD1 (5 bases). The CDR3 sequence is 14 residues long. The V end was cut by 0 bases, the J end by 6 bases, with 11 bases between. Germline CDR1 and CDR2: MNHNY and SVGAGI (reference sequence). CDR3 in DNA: TGTGCCAGCAGTTACTCCCGCGGGGGAAATGGCTACACCTTC. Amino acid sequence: CASSYSRGGNGYTF.

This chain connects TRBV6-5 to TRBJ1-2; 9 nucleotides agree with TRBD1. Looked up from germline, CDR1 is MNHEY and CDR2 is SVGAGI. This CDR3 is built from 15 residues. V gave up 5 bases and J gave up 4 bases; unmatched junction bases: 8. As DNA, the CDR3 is TGTGCCAGCAGTATTCAGACAGGGGGGTTCTATGGCTACACCTTC. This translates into CASSIQTGGFYGYTF.

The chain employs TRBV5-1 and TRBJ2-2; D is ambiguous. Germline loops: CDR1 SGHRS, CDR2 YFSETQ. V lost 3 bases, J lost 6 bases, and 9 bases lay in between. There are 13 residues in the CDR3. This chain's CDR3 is CASSWLAAGELFF. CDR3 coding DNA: TGCGCCAGCAGCTGGTTAGCCGCCGGGGAGCTGTTTTTT. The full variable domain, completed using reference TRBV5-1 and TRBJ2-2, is KAGVTQTPRYLIKTRGQQVTLSCSPISGHRSVSWYQQTPGQGLQFLFEYFSETQRNKGNFPGRFSGRQFSNSRSEMNVSTLELGDSALYLCASSWLAAGELFFGEGSRLTVL.

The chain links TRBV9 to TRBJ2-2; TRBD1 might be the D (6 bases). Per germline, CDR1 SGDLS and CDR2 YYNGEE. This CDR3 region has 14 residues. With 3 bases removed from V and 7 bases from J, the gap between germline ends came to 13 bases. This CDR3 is CASSARAGVGELFF. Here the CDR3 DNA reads TGTGCCAGCAGCGCAAGGGCAGGGGTCGGGGAGCTGTTTTTT.

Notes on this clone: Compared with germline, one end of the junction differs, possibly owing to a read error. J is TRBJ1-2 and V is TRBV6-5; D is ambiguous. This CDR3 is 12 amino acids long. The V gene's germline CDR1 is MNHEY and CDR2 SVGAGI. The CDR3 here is CASSYSQAVLHF. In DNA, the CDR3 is TGTGCCAGCAGTTACTCCCAAGCAGTCCTTCACTTC.

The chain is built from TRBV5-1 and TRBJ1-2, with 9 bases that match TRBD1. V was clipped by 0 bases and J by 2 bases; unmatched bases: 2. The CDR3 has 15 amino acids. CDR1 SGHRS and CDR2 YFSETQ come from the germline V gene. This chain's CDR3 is CASSLEGTGNYGYTF. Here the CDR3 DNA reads TGCGCCAGCAGCTTGGAGGGGACAGGGAACTATGGCTACACCTTC.

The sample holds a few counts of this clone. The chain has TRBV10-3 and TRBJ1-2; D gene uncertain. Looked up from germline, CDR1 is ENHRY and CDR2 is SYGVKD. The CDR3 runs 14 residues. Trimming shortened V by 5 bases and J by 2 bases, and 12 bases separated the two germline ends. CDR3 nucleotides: TGTGCCATCAGTAACGCCGACGGCAACTATGGCTACACCTTC. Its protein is CAISNADGNYGYTF.

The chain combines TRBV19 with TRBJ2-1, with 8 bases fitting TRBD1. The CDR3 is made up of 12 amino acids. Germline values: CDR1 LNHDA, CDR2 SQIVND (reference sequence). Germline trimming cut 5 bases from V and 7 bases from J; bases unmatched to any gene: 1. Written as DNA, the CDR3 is TGTGCCAGTAGTCGACAGGGGAATGAGCAGTTCTTC. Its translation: CASSRQGNEQFF.